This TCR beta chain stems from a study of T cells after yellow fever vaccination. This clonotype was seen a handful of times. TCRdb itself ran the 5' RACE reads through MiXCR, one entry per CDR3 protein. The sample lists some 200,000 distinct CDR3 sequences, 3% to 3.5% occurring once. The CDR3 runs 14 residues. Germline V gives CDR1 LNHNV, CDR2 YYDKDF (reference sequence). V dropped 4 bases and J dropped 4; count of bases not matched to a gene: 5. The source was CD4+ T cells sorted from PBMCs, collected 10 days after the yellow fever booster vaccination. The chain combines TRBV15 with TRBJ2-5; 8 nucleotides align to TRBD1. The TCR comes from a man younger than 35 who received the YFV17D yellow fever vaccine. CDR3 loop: CATSNDRGLETQYF. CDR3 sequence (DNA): TGTGCCACCAGCAACGACAGGGGTCTAGAGACCCAGTACTTC. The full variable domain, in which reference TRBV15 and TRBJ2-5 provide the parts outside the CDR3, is DAMVIQNPRYQVTQFGKPVTLSCSQTLNHNVMYWYQQKSSQAPKLLFHYYDKDFNNEADTPDNFQSRRPNTSFCFLDIRSPGLGDTAMYLCATSNDRGLETQYFGPGTRLLVL.